This T cell receptor (beta chain) is from a study of Graves' ophthalmopathy and Graves' hyperthyroidism. This clonotype was seen at least ten times. The sequenced template was RNA, covering the TCR beta CDR3 region. RT-PCR was first run with HTBI primers, then multiplex PCR in a second round. TCRdb re-called the multiplex PCR reads through MiXCR, storing one row per CDR3 protein. The sample includes some 350,000 distinct CDR3 sequences, 17% of them seen just once. The trim removed 6 bases at V and 0 bases at J, leaving 5 bases unmatched. The CDR3 has 13 amino acids. Germline CDR1 reads SQVTM; CDR2 reads ANQGSEA.

The rearrangement joins TRBV29-1 to TRBJ2-7; 7 bases align to TRBD2. The clonotype comes from an adult woman with stable Graves' hyperthyroidism. Sequencing was performed on peripheral blood. CDR3 nucleotides: TGCAGCGTGAGGGACTACTCCTCCTACGAGCAGTACTTC. Protein sequence: CSVRDYSSYEQYF.